These 32 T cell receptor beta chains originate from one sample sequenced in a study of shared clonotypes between healthy human individuals. Measured with immunoSEQ multiplex PCR; TCRdb has only the in-frame clones, and not every one. The data contain roughly 760,000 clones, around two thirds of them singletons. Sequenced: memory CD4+ T cells sorted from blood. As to subset: CD45RA-negative fraction. The receptors come from a woman in her twenties or thirties in good health.

The chain couples TRBV29-1 to TRBJ2-1, with no clear D. This CDR3 is 13 amino acids long. CDR1 is SQVTM and CDR2 is ANQGSEA in the germline V gene. Trimming took 2 bases from V and 7 from J, leaving 12 bases between them. In DNA form, the CDR3 reads TGCAGCGTTGAAAGGCCCAATCAAAATGAGCAGTTCTTC. Residues: CSVERPNQNEQFF.

This chain connects TRBV6-5 to TRBJ2-5; D unclear. Per germline, CDR1 MNHEY and CDR2 SVGAGI. V was shortened by 6 bases and J by 0 bases, with 5 bases between the two germline ends. The CDR3 has 12 amino acids. The CDR3 nucleotides read TGTGCCAGCAGCATAAACCAAGAGACCCAGTACTTC. Translated, it gives CASSINQETQYF.

V gene TRBV28 combines with J gene TRBJ2-3; 7 bases fit TRBD2. The trim removed 10 bases at V and 2 bases at J, leaving 9 bases unmatched. The length of the CDR3 is 14 residues. Germline CDR1 is MDHEN and CDR2 is SYDVKM. CDR3 coding DNA: TGTGCCACTGCGGGACTATATCTCACAGATACGCAGTATTTT. This codes for CATAGLYLTDTQYF.

The V and J genes are TRBV5-6 and TRBJ1-2; D unresolved. This CDR3 is 12 amino acids long. V shed 3 bases and J shed 4 bases, with 7 bases lying between them. Germline V CDR1 and CDR2: SGHDT, YYEEEE. The CDR3 protein is CASSYRGYGYTF. The DNA for the CDR3 is TGTGCCAGCAGCTACCGGGGCTATGGCTACACCTTC.

The chain carries TRBV7-9 and TRBJ2-2; no clear D gene. Deletions cut 4 bases from V and 6 bases from J, with 3 bases between. This CDR3 region has 11 residues. CDR1 is SEHNR and CDR2 is FQNEAQ in the germline V gene (reference sequence). CDR3 nucleotide sequence: TGTGCCAGCAGCTGGGCCGGGGAGCTGTTTTTT. It is translated as CASSWAGELFF. The variable domain in full, with the rest retrieved from reference TRBV7-9 and TRBJ2-2, is DTGVSQNPRHKITKRGQNVTFRCDPISEHNRLYWYRQTLGQGPEFLTYFQNEAQLEKSRLLSDRFSAERPKGSFSTLEIQRTEQGDSAMYLCASSWAGELFFGEGSRLTVL.

Worth noting for this clone: In the same sample, other DNA sequences code for this CDR3. The chain uses TRBV29-1 and TRBJ2-5; TRBD2 agrees at 8 bases. The CDR3 contains 13 residues. V dropped 3 bases and J dropped 1; count of bases not matched to a gene: 1. Germline CDR1 is SQVTM and CDR2 is ANQGSEA. The CDR3 here is CSVDRGGQETQYF. As DNA, the CDR3 is TGCAGCGTTGACCGGGGGGGCCAAGAGACCCAGTACTTC.

This clone was detected only once. The V and J genes are TRBV28 and TRBJ2-7; 9 positions agree with TRBD1. The CDR3 runs to 14 residues. J gave up 5 bases and V 5 bases, and 7 bases lay outside the gene matches. Germline CDR1 MDHEN, CDR2 SYDVKM. The CDR3 loop reads CASSAQGAGDEQYF. DNA of the CDR3: TGTGCCAGCAGTGCACAGGGGGCCGGCGACGAGCAGTACTTC.

The CDR3 here is CAWAPDRGDEKLFF. For the CDR3, the DNA is TGTGCCTGGGCCCCTGACAGGGGCGATGAAAAACTGTTTTTT. The rearrangement uses TRBV30 and TRBJ1-4; 8 nucleotides line up with TRBD1. CDR3 length: 14 residues. V lost 5 bases, J lost 6 bases, and 8 bases stayed unmatched. Germline V gives CDR1 GTSNPN, CDR2 SVGIG (reference sequence).

The V call is TRBV5-1, the J call TRBJ2-5; 15 nucleotides agree with TRBD2. V lost 3 bases and J lost 2; bases outside the gene matches: 5. Germline CDR1 reads SGHRS; CDR2 reads YFSETQ. This CDR3 has 17 residues. Here the CDR3 reads CASSSGGLAGGQETQYF. The CDR3 region has the DNA TGCGCCAGCAGCTCGGGGGGACTAGCGGGAGGTCAAGAGACCCAGTACTTC.

The V gene is TRBV5-1, the J gene TRBJ2-7, with 9 bases lining up with TRBD1. Trimming at V came to 3 bases and at J to 7 bases, leaving 2 bases not matched to a gene. The CDR3 runs 12 residues. CDR1 and CDR2 (germline): SGHRS, YFSETQ. CDR3 region: CASSWTGDEQYF. The CDR3 bases are TGCGCCAGCAGCTGGACAGGGGATGAGCAGTACTTC.

The rearrangement links TRBV2 to TRBJ2-7; 9 nucleotides match TRBD2. Unmatched junction bases numbered 9, after V lost 6 bases and J lost 3 bases. The CDR3 extends over 15 amino acids. Germline CDR1 and CDR2: SNHLY and FYNNEI. CDR3 protein: CASRPLAGGLYEQYF. Written as DNA, the CDR3 is TGTGCCAGCAGGCCACTAGCGGGTGGCCTCTACGAGCAGTACTTC.

This sequence joins TRBV6-5 and TRBJ1-1; 7 bases fit TRBD1. From germline, CDR1 is MNHEY and CDR2 SVGAGI. The CDR3 covers 15 residues. V was clipped by 2 bases and J by 4 bases; unmatched bases: 7. CDR3 amino acids: CASSYDRAGGTEAFF. The DNA for the CDR3 is TGTGCCAGCAGTTACGACAGGGCAGGTGGCACTGAAGCTTTCTTT.

The chain combines TRBV19 with TRBJ1-5; D gene ambiguous. CDR3 length: 14 residues. Germline CDR1 LNHDA, CDR2 SQIVND (reference sequence). V was shortened by 7 bases and J by 4 bases, with 14 bases between the two germline ends. The CDR3 loop reads CASNIAAGNQPQHF. Here the CDR3 DNA reads TGTGCCAGTAACATCGCGGCGGGAAATCAGCCCCAGCATTTT.

This clone was picked up many times. V gene TRBV6-6 combines with J gene TRBJ2-1; 9 bases fit TRBD1. The V and J ends lost 7 bases and 6 bases, in that order; junction bases with no gene match: 13. Germline values: CDR1 MNHNY, CDR2 SVGAGI (reference sequence). The CDR3 is made up of 16 amino acids. As DNA, the CDR3 is TGTGCCAGCATCTCAGACCGGGACAGGGATACCAATGAGCAGTTCTTC. It translates to CASISDRDRDTNEQFF.

CDR3 loop: CASRSTGGISGANVLTF. The CDR3 DNA reads TGTGCCAGCAGGTCGACAGGGGGAATCTCTGGGGCCAACGTCCTGACTTTC. This sequence joins TRBV28 and TRBJ2-6; 9 positions agree with TRBD1. There are 17 residues in the CDR3. Trimming cost V 6 bases and J 0 bases; bases outside gene matches: 6. From germline, CDR1 is MDHEN and CDR2 SYDVKM.

The chain is built from TRBV5-4 and TRBJ1-2; weak D call: TRBD1 (5 bases). Per the germline V gene, CDR1 is SGHNT and CDR2 is YYREEE (reference sequence). V was cut by 0 bases and J by 10 bases, with 10 bases left in between. The CDR3 is 12 amino acids. CDR3: CASSLDDRSYTF. CDR3 DNA sequence: TGTGCCAGCAGCTTGGACGACAGATCCTACACCTTC.

The CDR3 region has the DNA TGCGCCAGCAGAGCACGGGATCCCACGGGCGAGCAGTACTTC. This encodes CASRARDPTGEQYF. The chain carries TRBV10-2 and TRBJ2-7, with TRBD2 as a possible D gene (5 bases). Trimming removed 6 bases from V and 6 bases from J, with 18 bases in between. CDR3 length: 14 amino acids. Germline assignment: CDR1 WSHSY and CDR2 SAAADI.

This sequence joins TRBV19 and TRBJ1-5; D gene unclear. Germline assignment: CDR1 LNHDA and CDR2 SQIVND (reference sequence). The length of the CDR3 is 13 residues. Trimming cost V 9 bases and J 4 bases, with 13 bases left between them. CDR3 residues: CASGGGENQPQHF. CDR3 coding DNA: TGTGCCAGCGGAGGCGGAGAAAATCAGCCCCAGCATTTT.

The V and J genes are TRBV19 and TRBJ2-1; 13 bases are a match to TRBD2. The CDR3 sequence is 15 residues long. CDR1 is LNHDA, CDR2 SQIVND, per germline (reference sequence). Trimming took 5 bases from V and 5 from J; bases not matched to a gene: 3. CDR3 in amino acids: CASSPGTSGNNEQFF. The DNA of the CDR3 is TGTGCCAGTAGTCCCGGGACTAGCGGGAACAATGAGCAGTTCTTC.

V is TRBV11-2 and J is TRBJ1-4; D is unclear. CDR3 size: 12 residues. Germline V gene lookup returns CDR1 SGHAT and CDR2 FQNNGV. The V and J ends lost 0 bases and 7 bases respectively, with 3 bases between them. For the CDR3, the DNA is TGTGCCAGCAGCTTAGAGACTGAAAAACTGTTTTTT. This translates into CASSLETEKLFF.

The chain has TRBV25-1 and TRBJ2-1; 7 bases align to TRBD1. CDR3 length: 17 residues. Germline CDR1 is MGHDK and CDR2 is SYGVNS. J gave up 2 bases and V 6 bases, and 13 bases lay outside the gene matches. CDR3 DNA sequence: TGTGCCAGCAGCGCAACTGCCCGACAGGGCGCCTACAATGAGCAGTTCTTC. Protein: CASSATARQGAYNEQFF. Using reference TRBV25-1 and TRBJ2-1 for the parts outside the CDR3, the full variable domain is EADIYQTPRYLVIGTGKKITLECSQTMGHDKMYWYQQDPGMELHLIHYSYGVNSTEKGDLSSESTVSRIRTEHFPLTLESARPSHTSQYLCASSATARQGAYNEQFFGPGTRLTVL.

The chain employs TRBV4-1 and TRBJ2-5, with D perhaps TRBD1 (5 bases). Germline values: CDR1 MGHRA, CDR2 YSYEKL. V shed 4 bases and J shed 4 bases, with 19 bases lying between them. This CDR3 is 16 amino acids long. In nucleotides, the CDR3 is TGCGCCAGCAGCCGACAAAATACCGCAGGGCTAGAGACCCAGTACTTC. The encoded protein is CASSRQNTAGLETQYF.

CDR3 bases: TGTGCCAGCTCCCCGCAGGCGGGCGGGAGCCGGGAGCAGTACTTC. Translating it yields CASSPQAGGSREQYF. The rearrangement links TRBV18 to TRBJ2-7, with 7 bases matching TRBD2. J was trimmed by 7 bases and V by 6 bases; bases with no gene match: 15. The CDR3 has 15 amino acids. Germline V gene sequence: CDR1 KGHSH, CDR2 LQKENI. Drawing the rest from reference TRBV18 and TRBJ2-7, the complete variable domain is NAGVMQNPRHLVRRRGQEARLRCSPMKGHSHVYWYRQLPEEGLKFMVYLQKENIIDESGMPKERFSAEFPKEGPSILRIQQVVRGDSAAYFCASSPQAGGSREQYFGPGTRLTVT.

The gene calls are TRBV25-1 and TRBJ2-5, with D unresolved. Germline CDR1 MGHDK, CDR2 SYGVNS. The CDR3 runs to 15 residues. The V gene lost 0 bases and the J gene lost 5 bases, with 13 bases spanning the gap. The CDR3 nucleotides read TGTGCCAGCAGTGAATATATGGGGATTTATGAGACCCAGTACTTC. This codes for CASSEYMGIYETQYF.

This chain connects TRBV6-6 to TRBJ2-3; 9 bases agree with TRBD2. V trimming: 6 bases; J trimming: 4 bases; junction bases outside the gene matches: 8. The CDR3 spans 15 residues. Germline V gene sequence: CDR1 MNHNY, CDR2 SVGAGI (reference sequence). The DNA of the CDR3 is TGTGCCAGCAGAGATAGCGGGAGAGGGTCAGATACGCAGTATTTT. Translating gives CASRDSGRGSDTQYF.

This clone appeared a few times. A much larger clone lies one base from this, so it may be a read error. The V call is TRBV28, the J call TRBJ2-7; D gene unclear. Germline CDR1 and CDR2: MDHEN and SYDVKM. The CDR3 contains 11 residues. Trimming shortened V by 4 bases and J by 6 bases, and 7 bases separated the two germline ends. The CDR3 loop is CASSSPPEQYF. In nucleotides, the CDR3 is TGTGCCAGCAGTTCCCCCCCCGAGCAGTACTTC.

The J gene is TRBJ2-5, the V gene TRBV28; D is unclear. The end of the DNA aligns better with TRBJ2-7, so the J call may be wrong. This CDR3 region has 15 residues. The germline CDR1 and CDR2 sequences are MDHEN and SYDVKM. The CDR3 sequence: CASSLGQKVSGEQYF. CDR3 bases: TGTGCCAGCAGTTTGGGCCAGAAAGTATCTGGCGAGCAGTACTTC.

This rearrangement joins TRBV5-1 to TRBJ1-2; unclear D gene. This CDR3 has 14 amino acids. The V gene's germline CDR1 is SGHRS and CDR2 YFSETQ. V lost 4 bases and J 3 bases, leaving 13 bases between the germline ends. The CDR3 sequence: CASSPAGTDYGYTF. CDR3 sequence (DNA): TGCGCCAGCAGCCCGGCCGGCACCGACTATGGCTACACCTTC. Combining the CDR3 with reference TRBV5-1 and TRBJ1-2 gives the whole variable domain KAGVTQTPRYLIKTRGQQVTLSCSPISGHRSVSWYQQTPGQGLQFLFEYFSETQRNKGNFPGRFSGRQFSNSRSEMNVSTLELGDSALYLCASSPAGTDYGYTFGSGTRLTVV.

The rearrangement joins TRBV15 to TRBJ1-5; 8 bases fit TRBD1. CDR1 and CDR2 from the germline V gene are LNHNV and YYDKDF (reference sequence). This CDR3 is built from 16 residues. The V segment lost 1 base and the J segment 4 bases; nucleotides outside the gene matches: 6. The DNA of the CDR3 is TGTGCCACCAGCAGAGCCGGGACAGGTGGGAATCAGCCCCAGCATTTT. It codes for CATSRAGTGGNQPQHF.

V gene TRBV7-9 combines with J gene TRBJ2-7; 9 bases align to TRBD1. Germline CDR1 reads SEHNR; CDR2 reads FQNEAQ (reference sequence). CDR3 length: 16 amino acids. The trim removed 5 bases at V and 2 bases at J, leaving 10 bases unmatched. CDR3 amino acids: CASSTPPGQGAYEQYF. CDR3 DNA sequence: TGTGCCAGCAGCACGCCACCGGGACAGGGCGCCTACGAGCAGTACTTC.

The genes are TRBV2 and TRBJ1-5; no definite D call. Between the trimmed V and J ends, which lost 4 bases and 9 bases, there was a span of 19 bases. CDR1 and CDR2 (germline): SNHLY, FYNNEI. The CDR3 sequence is 15 residues long. CDR3 amino acids: CASSVLAGRGRPQHF. The CDR3 region has the DNA TGTGCCAGCAGTGTTTTGGCAGGCCGAGGGCGGCCCCAGCATTTT.

The chain combines TRBV18 with TRBJ1-5; 11 bases line up with TRBD1. The V gene's germline CDR1 is KGHSH and CDR2 LQKENI. This CDR3 is built from 15 residues. Losses at the gene ends were 3 bases for V and 6 bases for J; bases not matched to a gene: 4. This CDR3 reads CASSPGQGEGQPQHF. The CDR3 coding sequence is TGTGCCAGCTCACCGGGACAGGGGGAGGGTCAGCCCCAGCATTTT.